The 25 T cell receptor beta chains given below trace back to one sample, sequenced in a study of T cell repertoires in ileal Crohn's disease. Time point specified: neoterminal ileum biopsy at postoperative endoscopy, about 6 months after surgery. The method was immunoSEQ multiplex PCR; TCRdb's version includes in-frame clones alone and lacks a portion of them. This sample has just over 3,000 clones, with around nine tenths found just once. Specimen: ileal tissue. The receptors come from an adult with Crohn's disease.

The chain is built from TRBV11-1 and TRBJ1-4, with D unresolved. V was clipped by 3 bases and J by 6 bases, with 5 bases between them. This CDR3 spans 12 amino acids. The germline gives CDR1 SGHAT, CDR2 FQDESV (reference sequence). CDR3 DNA sequence: TGTGCCAGCAGCTTTCAGGATGAAAAACTGTTTTTT. Encoded protein: CASSFQDEKLFF.

The chain couples TRBV14 to TRBJ1-1; tentative D call: TRBD1 (5 bases). Germline V gene data show CDR1 as SGHDN and CDR2 as FVKESK. CDR3 length equals 15 residues. Trimming shortened V by 1 base and J by 5 bases, and 14 bases separated the two germline ends. DNA of the CDR3: TGTGCCAGCAGCCAAGCTTCGTCGGGGCGGACTGAAGCTTTCTTT. Amino acid sequence: CASSQASSGRTEAFF.

This rearrangement joins TRBV6-1 to TRBJ2-2; D is uncertain. Trimming pared 0 bases from V and 8 bases from J, leaving 7 bases between. In germline, CDR1 is MNHNS, CDR2 SASEGT. This CDR3 contains 13 residues. The CDR3 nucleotides read TGTGCCAGCAGTGAAGCGGTATCGGGGGAGCTGTTTTTT. It translates to CASSEAVSGELFF.

The V call is TRBV18, the J call TRBJ1-5; D unclear. Trimming removed 6 bases at V and 2 bases at J, with 14 bases between. The length of the CDR3 is 15 residues. Per germline, CDR1 KGHSH and CDR2 LQKENI. The DNA of the CDR3 is TGTGCCAGCTCCGTCGCACCCAATGGCAATCAGCCCCAGCATTTT. Protein: CASSVAPNGNQPQHF.

This chain links TRBV6-6 with TRBJ2-1; TRBD1 might be the D (6 bases). The CDR3 totals 14 residues. Germline V gene data show CDR1 as MNHNY and CDR2 as SVGAGI (reference sequence). The V end lost 6 bases, the J end lost 6 bases, and 15 bases lay between the germline ends. CDR3 loop: CASSRQGTSNEQFF. The DNA of the CDR3 is TGTGCCAGCAGCCGGCAGGGGACCTCCAATGAGCAGTTCTTC.

This clone was seen a few times. V and J are TRBV5-1 and TRBJ1-3, with 7 bases lining up with TRBD1. This CDR3 spans 13 amino acids. Per the germline V gene, CDR1 is SGHRS and CDR2 is YFSETQ. V shed 7 bases and J 5 bases; nucleotides not matched to a gene: 6. DNA of the CDR3: TGCGCCAGCTCAGGGGGGGAGAGAAACACCATATATTTT. Its translation is CASSGGERNTIYF.

The chain employs TRBV10-2 and TRBJ1-3; tentative D call: TRBD1 (6 bases). V lost 3 bases and J 3 bases, leaving 18 bases between the germline ends. CDR3 length: 17 amino acids. Germline CDR1 is WSHSY and CDR2 is SAAADI. Here the CDR3 reads CASSDRDTRLGGNTIYF. DNA of the CDR3: TGCGCCAGCAGTGATCGGGACACTCGTTTGGGTGGAAACACCATATATTTT.

The J gene is TRBJ1-3, the V gene TRBV6-1; no clear D gene. Per the germline V gene, CDR1 is MNHNS and CDR2 is SASEGT. The V end was cut by 4 bases, the J end by 0 bases, with 13 bases between. This CDR3 has 16 amino acids. The CDR3 coding sequence is TGTGCCAGCAGTGTCGGCATTCAGAGCTCTGGAAACACCATATATTTT. Translated: CASSVGIQSSGNTIYF.

V gene TRBV5-8 combines with J gene TRBJ1-4; 7 bases are a match to TRBD1. The V gene end was trimmed by 2 bases and the J gene end by 8 bases; junction bases not matched to a gene: 9. Germline V CDR1 and CDR2: SGHTS, YDEGEE. The CDR3 length is 15 residues. The DNA of the CDR3 is TGTGCCAGCAGCTTTCCCGGGACAGCGGGGGAAAAACTGTTTTTT. It encodes CASSFPGTAGEKLFF.

The V and J genes are TRBV4-1 and TRBJ2-7, with TRBD1 matching 9 bases. The ends lost 4 bases at V and 3 bases at J; junction bases unmatched: 10. CDR1 is MGHRA and CDR2 is YSYEKL in the germline V gene. The CDR3 spans 16 residues. The CDR3 DNA is TGCGCCAGCAGCCCCTCCGGGACAGGGACCGGCTACGAGCAGTACTTC. It is translated as CASSPSGTGTGYEQYF.

The gene calls are TRBV7-6 and TRBJ2-3; D may be TRBD1 or TRBD2 (5 bases each). The CDR3 has 13 amino acids. The V end was cut by 4 bases, the J end by 4 bases, with 9 bases between. Germline CDR1 reads SGHVS; CDR2 reads FNYEAQ. In DNA, the CDR3 is TGTGCCAGCAGCTCGGGACCGCCAGATACGCAGTATTTT. Residues: CASSSGPPDTQYF.

This clone was counted a single time. The gene calls are TRBV30 and TRBJ2-1; unclear D gene. Per the germline V gene, CDR1 is GTSNPN and CDR2 is SVGIG (reference sequence). V gave up 1 base and J gave up 4 bases, with 5 bases separating them. This CDR3 is 12 amino acids long. The CDR3: CAWSAEYNEQFF. The CDR3 DNA is TGTGCCTGGAGTGCAGAATACAATGAGCAGTTCTTC.

The chain carries TRBV18 and TRBJ1-1, with no clear D. The CDR3 runs to 15 residues. V gave up 0 bases and J gave up 0 bases, with 8 bases separating them. CDR1 is KGHSH, CDR2 LQKENI, per germline. CDR3: CASSPPGRMNTEAFF. CDR3 DNA: TGTGCCAGCTCACCACCGGGCAGAATGAACACTGAAGCTTTCTTT. Full variable domain (rest looked up from reference TRBV18 and TRBJ1-1): NAGVMQNPRHLVRRRGQEARLRCSPMKGHSHVYWYRQLPEEGLKFMVYLQKENIIDESGMPKERFSAEFPKEGPSILRIQQVVRGDSAAYFCASSPPGRMNTEAFFGQGTRLTVV.

The CDR3 here is CAWKRGLAYEQYF. The CDR3 DNA reads TGTGCCTGGAAAAGGGGCCTAGCCTACGAGCAGTACTTC. The rearrangement links TRBV30 to TRBJ2-7, with D possibly TRBD1 on 5 matching bases. Trimming pared 4 bases from V and 2 bases from J, leaving 12 bases between. CDR3 length equals 13 residues. The germline V gene encodes CDR1 GTSNPN and CDR2 SVGIG (reference sequence).

The V and J genes are TRBV10-3 and TRBJ1-6; no reliable D call. Germline CDR1 reads ENHRY; CDR2 reads SYGVKD. The ends were cut back, 10 bases at V and 7 bases at J, with 14 bases in the middle. The CDR3 consists of 13 residues. This chain's CDR3 is CATSAGVNSPLHF. The CDR3 coding sequence is TGTGCCACCTCGGCGGGAGTGAATTCACCCCTCCACTTT.

There are a few counts of this clone. The rearrangement uses TRBV13 and TRBJ1-5; D gene ambiguous. The germline gives CDR1 PRHDT, CDR2 FYEKMQ (reference sequence). V was shortened by 2 bases and J by 5 bases, with 4 bases between the two germline ends. The length of the CDR3 is 12 residues. The CDR3 coding sequence is TGTGCCAGCAGCTTACAGGATCAGCCCCAGCATTTT. Residues: CASSLQDQPQHF.

The rearrangement links TRBV7-9 to TRBJ1-6; maybe TRBD1 (5 bases). This CDR3 has 14 amino acids. The V end was cut by 2 bases, the J end by 7 bases, with 9 bases between. Per the germline V gene, CDR1 is SEHNR and CDR2 is FQNEAQ (reference sequence). The CDR3 spells CASSLSGTNSPLHF. CDR3 sequence (DNA): TGTGCCAGCAGCTTATCAGGGACCAATTCACCCCTCCACTTT.

V is TRBV6-4 and J is TRBJ1-2; no firm D call. V was clipped by 2 bases and J by 5 bases, with 18 bases between them. The CDR3 extends over 16 amino acids. CDR1 MRHNA and CDR2 SNTAGT come from the germline V gene. The CDR3 reads CASSDTPQAFTYGYTF. The CDR3 coding sequence is TGTGCCAGCAGTGACACCCCTCAGGCTTTCACTTATGGCTACACCTTC.

Comments on this clone: The sample carries other DNA sequences with the same CDR3. V gene TRBV7-2 combines with J gene TRBJ1-3; D is unclear. In germline, CDR1 is SGHTA, CDR2 FQGNSA. The CDR3 spans 15 residues. Trimming cost V 5 bases and J 0 bases, with 11 bases left between them. The CDR3 nucleotides are TGTGCCAGCAGCCCCACGACGGTCTCTGGAAACACCATATATTTT. Translating it yields CASSPTTVSGNTIYF.

Notes on this clone: Compared with germline, one end of the junction differs, possibly owing to a read error. The chain employs TRBV5-4 and TRBJ1-2; D perhaps matches TRBD1 (6 bases). CDR1 SGHNT and CDR2 YYREEE come from the germline V gene (reference sequence). The length of the CDR3 is 15 residues. In DNA, the CDR3 is TGTGCCAGCAGTTTGGGGGCGGGACTCAACTATGGCTACACCTTC. The encoded protein is CASSLGAGLNYGYTF.

The chain employs TRBV5-4 and TRBJ1-2; D call uncertain. This CDR3 has 15 residues. V was cut by 0 bases and J by 4 bases, with 13 bases left in between. Germline values: CDR1 SGHNT, CDR2 YYREEE (reference sequence). CDR3 nucleotide sequence: TGTGCCAGCAGCTTGGAGCCGGACTCCGCCTATGGCTACACCTTC. Its translation is CASSLEPDSAYGYTF.

V usage is TRBV4-2 and J usage is TRBJ2-1; TRBD2 matches at 11 bases. The CDR3 has 17 residues. CDR1 LGHNA and CDR2 YNFKEQ come from the germline V gene. V lost 1 base to trimming and J lost 4 bases; unmatched junction nucleotides: 6. As DNA, the CDR3 is TGTGCCAGCAGCCAAGTAGGGGGACTAGCGGCATACAATGAGCAGTTCTTC. It specifies CASSQVGGLAAYNEQFF.

The chain carries TRBV5-1 and TRBJ1-1; TRBD1 matches at 7 bases. The CDR3 totals 17 residues. With V trimmed by 4 bases and J by 1 base, 13 bases remained unmatched. The germline V gene has CDR1 SGHRS and CDR2 YFSETQ. The CDR3 is CASSQAGTAMRNTEAFF. In DNA form, the CDR3 reads TGCGCCAGCAGCCAGGCCGGGACAGCCATGAGGAACACTGAAGCTTTCTTT.

The CDR3 DNA follows: TGTGCAAGTCGCCATACGACAGGGTGCACAGATACGCAGTATTTT. This translates into CASRHTTGCTDTQYF. The chain joins TRBV12-2 to TRBJ2-3; the table gives TRBD1 as D, unverified against the DNA. TRBV12-2 is an annotated pseudogene. This CDR3 is built from 15 residues.

V usage is TRBV11-2 and J usage is TRBJ2-1; 16 bases align to TRBD2. V dropped 8 bases and J dropped 5; count of bases not matched to a gene: 12. The CDR3 has 18 amino acids. Per germline, CDR1 SGHAT and CDR2 FQNNGV. The CDR3 DNA reads TGTGCCAGCTCAACAACCGGGACTAGCGGGGGGGCCAACAATGAGCAGTTCTTC. Protein product: CASSTTGTSGGANNEQFF.